Below are 10 T cell receptor beta chains sequenced from a single sample in a study of cytomegalovirus exposure and HLA in healthy donors. It was with 60 Vbeta and 13 Jbeta primers that the PCR ran. Libraries were prepared by immunoSEQ multiplex PCR; TCRdb keeps only in-frame clonotypes and omits some of them. The data show around 200,000 clones, 82% seen once. What was sequenced was PBMCs. These receptor sequences come from a man aged 40-49 years in good health and CMV-seropositive.

This rearrangement joins TRBV18 to TRBJ1-4, with 9 bases identical to TRBD1. The CDR3 length is 14 residues. CDR1 KGHSH and CDR2 LQKENI come from the germline V gene. With 2 bases clipped from V and 9 bases from J, the junction kept 4 bases outside the gene matches. Here the CDR3 DNA reads TGTGCCAGCTCACCAGGGAACAGGGGGCAAAAACTGTTTTTT. This codes for CASSPGNRGQKLFF.

This clone has a handful of counts. V and J are TRBV7-8 and TRBJ1-1; possibly TRBD1 for D (5 bases). Germline CDR1 and CDR2: SGHVS and FQNEAQ. CDR3 length: 14 amino acids. Trimming pared 4 bases from V and 1 base from J, leaving 10 bases between. The CDR3 loop reads CASSSGGGNTEAFF. In DNA form, the CDR3 reads TGTGCCAGCAGCTCCGGGGGAGGGAACACTGAAGCTTTCTTT.

V and J are TRBV11-2 and TRBJ2-3; TRBD2 aligns across 9 bases. CDR1 is SGHAT and CDR2 is FQNNGV in the germline V gene. V was pared by 5 bases and J by 5 bases, with 11 bases of the junction left unmatched. This CDR3 has 16 residues. The CDR3 nucleotides read TGTGCCAGCAGCCTCGTGGGCGGGAGGGTCGGAGATACGCAGTATTTT. Translation: CASSLVGGRVGDTQYF.

CDR3 in amino acids: CASRRNTGELFF. CDR3 coding DNA: TGTGCCAGCCGCAGGAACACCGGGGAGCTGTTTTTT. The chain has TRBV9 and TRBJ2-2; D not certain. The V gene's germline CDR1 is SGDLS and CDR2 YYNGEE. Trimming cost V 7 bases and J 1 base, with 5 bases left between them. The CDR3 runs 12 residues.

The chain couples TRBV11-2 to TRBJ2-1; D is uncertain. V lost 5 bases, J lost 12 bases, and 11 bases lay in between. The CDR3 has 11 residues. Germline CDR1 SGHAT, CDR2 FQNNGV. The CDR3 region is CASSPDWRQFF. The CDR3 DNA follows: TGTGCCAGCAGCCCTGACTGGCGGCAGTTCTTC.

The count of this clone is one. The V gene is TRBV9, the J gene TRBJ1-5; no firm D call. This CDR3 region has 15 residues. Trimming stripped 3 bases from V and 4 bases from J, with 14 bases between. Germline V gene sequence: CDR1 SGDLS, CDR2 YYNGEE. The CDR3 DNA sequence: TGTGCCAGCAGCGCAGGACTTTCTAGGAATCAGCCCCAGCATTTT. Translating gives CASSAGLSRNQPQHF.

The chain recombines TRBV5-1 with TRBJ1-1, with 8 bases aligning to TRBD1. With V trimmed by 4 bases and J by 1 base, 9 bases remained unmatched. CDR3 length equals 16 residues. Germline-derived CDR1 and CDR2 are SGHRS and YFSETQ. DNA for the CDR3: TGCGCCAGCAGCCGAGGACAGGGACCTCCGAACACTGAAGCTTTCTTT. Translated, it gives CASSRGQGPPNTEAFF. The complete variable domain, with remaining parts taken from reference TRBV5-1 and TRBJ1-1, reads KAGVTQTPRYLIKTRGQQVTLSCSPISGHRSVSWYQQTPGQGLQFLFEYFSETQRNKGNFPGRFSGRQFSNSRSEMNVSTLELGDSALYLCASSRGQGPPNTEAFFGQGTRLTVV.

The rearrangement uses TRBV5-5 and TRBJ1-1; D perhaps matches TRBD1 (6 bases). Germline values: CDR1 SGHKS, CDR2 YYEKEE (reference sequence). The CDR3 runs to 15 residues. The germline V and J ends were trimmed by 3 bases and 1 base, with 13 bases remaining between them. CDR3 coding DNA: TGTGCCAGCAGCTCGCAGACAGGAGCGAACACTGAAGCTTTCTTT. The encoded protein is CASSSQTGANTEAFF.

The genes are TRBV7-6 and TRBJ2-5; a possible D gene is TRBD1 (6 bases). Germline V CDR1 and CDR2: SGHVS, FNYEAQ. This CDR3 is 16 amino acids long. The V and J ends lost 1 base and 7 bases respectively, with 19 bases between them. The DNA for the CDR3 is TGTGCCAGCAGCTTAGAAGGGGGTGGGACCCGGGGGACCCAGTACTTC. This encodes CASSLEGGGTRGTQYF.

The chain carries TRBV6-1 and TRBJ2-7; maybe TRBD2 (6 bases). The CDR3 runs 15 residues. Germline V lookup: CDR1 MNHNS, CDR2 SASEGT. Trimming took off 2 bases at V and 6 bases at J, with 17 bases between the two ends. CDR3 bases: TGTGCCAGCAGTGAATTTGGGGGGAGTAACGCCGAGCAGTACTTC. Translated: CASSEFGGSNAEQYF.